This T cell receptor beta chain was identified during a study of T-cell reconstitution after alpha-beta-depleted transplantation in children. This clonotype has more than one count but fewer than ten. As it was prepared, the TCRbeta library received unique molecular identifiers. TCRdb ran MiXCR on the PCR reads and lists one entry per CDR3 protein. The sample includes 500,000 to 600,000 distinct CDR3 sequences, 15% to 20% of them seen just once. Germline V lookup: CDR1 SGHRS, CDR2 YFSETQ. Trimming removed 4 bases from V and 9 bases from J; junction bases left unmatched: 9. The CDR3 has 14 residues. The V call is TRBV5-1, the J call TRBJ2-2, with 7 bases matching TRBD2. Sequenced here: PBMCs from the stem cell graft donor, sampled from the stem cell graft. This receptor was identified in a human donor who donated a stem cell graft to a child with acute lymphoblastic leukemia. The CDR3 coding sequence is TGCGCCAGCAGCCCCTTGGGCGGGAGCCGGGAGCTGTTTTTT. It is translated as CASSPLGGSRELFF.